This T cell receptor (beta chain) stems from a study of molecular identifiers for immune sequencing clone quantification. Study-level information: Replicate runs used RNA from roughly 21,000 or 96,000 naive CD8 cells, which was split five ways into aliquots, and four of those aliquots were then sequenced. General observations from the study: Clonotypes topping 20 RNA copies carried over 97% of effector molecules but under 1% of naive ones.

Listed TCR primers and previously described methods were used for bulk TCR libraries. MiXCR was run by TCRdb on the PCR reads, yielding one entry per CDR3 protein. The data hold roughly 93,000 distinct CDR3 sequences, with around 17% observed a single time. The CDR3 length is 14 residues. The germline V gene encodes CDR1 MGHRA and CDR2 YSYEKL. Trimming took 4 bases from V and 2 from J, leaving 12 bases between them. There are many counts of this clonotype. The antigen remains unidentified. Source material: naive CD8+ T cells from blood, with Jurkat cell RNA spiked in. Subset indicated: FACS-sorted CD8+CD4-CCR7+CD45RA+ naive T cells. This sequence originates from a human donor in good health. Some libraries in this study had Jurkat cell RNA spiked in. The chain carries TRBV4-1 and TRBJ2-7; no definite D call. Here the CDR3 DNA reads TGCGCCAGCAGCCTAGAGACCGGAACCTACGAGCAGTACTTC. This gives the protein CASSLETGTYEQYF.